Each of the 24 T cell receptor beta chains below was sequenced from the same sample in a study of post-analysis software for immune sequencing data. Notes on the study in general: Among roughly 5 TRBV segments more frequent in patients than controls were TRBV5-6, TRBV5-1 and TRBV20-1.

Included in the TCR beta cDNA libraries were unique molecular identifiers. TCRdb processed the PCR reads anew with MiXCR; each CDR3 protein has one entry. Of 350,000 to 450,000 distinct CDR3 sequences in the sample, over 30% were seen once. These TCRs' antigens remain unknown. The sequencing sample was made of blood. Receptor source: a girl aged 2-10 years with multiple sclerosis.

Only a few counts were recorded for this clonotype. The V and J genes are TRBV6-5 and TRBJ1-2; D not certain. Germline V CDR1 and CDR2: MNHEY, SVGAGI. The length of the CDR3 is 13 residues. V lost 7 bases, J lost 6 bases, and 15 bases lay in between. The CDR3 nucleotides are TGTGCCAGCAAGCGACGGGATCTAGATGGCTACACCTTC. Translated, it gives CASKRRDLDGYTF.

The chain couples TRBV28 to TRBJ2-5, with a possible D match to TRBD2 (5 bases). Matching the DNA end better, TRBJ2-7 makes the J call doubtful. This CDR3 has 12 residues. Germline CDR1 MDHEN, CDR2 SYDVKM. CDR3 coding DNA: TGTGCCAGCAGTCCGGACTGGGACGAGCAGTACTTC. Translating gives CASSPDWDEQYF.

For the CDR3, the DNA is TGTGCCAGCAGCCAAGAATCCAGCTTCCCTTACAATGAGCAGTTCTTC. Its translation is CASSQESSFPYNEQFF. The V and J genes are TRBV3-1 and TRBJ2-1; D gene uncertain. CDR3 length: 16 amino acids. V dropped 0 bases and J dropped 4 bases, with 13 bases sitting between them. Germline V gene data show CDR1 as LGHDT and CDR2 as YNNKEL (reference sequence).

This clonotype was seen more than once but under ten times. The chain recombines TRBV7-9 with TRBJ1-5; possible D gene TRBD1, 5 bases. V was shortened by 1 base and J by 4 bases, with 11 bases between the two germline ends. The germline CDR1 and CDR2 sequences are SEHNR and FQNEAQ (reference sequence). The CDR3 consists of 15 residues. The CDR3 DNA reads TGTGCCAGCAGCTTAGAAGGGGCGGCGAATCAGCCCCAGCATTTT. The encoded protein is CASSLEGAANQPQHF.

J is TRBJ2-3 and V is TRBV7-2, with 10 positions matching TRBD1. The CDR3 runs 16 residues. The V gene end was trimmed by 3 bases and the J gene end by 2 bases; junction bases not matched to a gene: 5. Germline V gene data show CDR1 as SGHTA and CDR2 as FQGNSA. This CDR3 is CASSFRQGALTDTQYF. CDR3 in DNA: TGTGCCAGCAGCTTCCGACAGGGGGCACTCACAGATACGCAGTATTTT.

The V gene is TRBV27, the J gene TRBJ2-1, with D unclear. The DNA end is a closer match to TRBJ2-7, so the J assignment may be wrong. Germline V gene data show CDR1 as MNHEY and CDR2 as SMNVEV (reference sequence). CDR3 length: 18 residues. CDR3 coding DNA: TGTGCCAGCAGTCCTCTCTGGCTAGGGATTAAGCCCTACAATGAGCAGTACTTC. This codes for CASSPLWLGIKPYNEQYF.

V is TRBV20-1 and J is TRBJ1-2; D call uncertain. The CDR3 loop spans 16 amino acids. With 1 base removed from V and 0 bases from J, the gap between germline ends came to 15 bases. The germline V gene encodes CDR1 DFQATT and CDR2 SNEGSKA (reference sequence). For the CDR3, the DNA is TGCAGTGCTAGAGTCATTCAACTTCCCCCTAACTATGGCTACACCTTC. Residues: CSARVIQLPPNYGYTF.

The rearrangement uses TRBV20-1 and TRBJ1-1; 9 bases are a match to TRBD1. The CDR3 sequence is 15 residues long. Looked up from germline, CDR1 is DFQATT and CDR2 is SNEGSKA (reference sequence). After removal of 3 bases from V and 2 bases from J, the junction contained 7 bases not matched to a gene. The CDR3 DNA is TGCAGTGCTAGGCAGACAGGGGGGCCCAACACTGAAGCTTTCTTT. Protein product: CSARQTGGPNTEAFF.

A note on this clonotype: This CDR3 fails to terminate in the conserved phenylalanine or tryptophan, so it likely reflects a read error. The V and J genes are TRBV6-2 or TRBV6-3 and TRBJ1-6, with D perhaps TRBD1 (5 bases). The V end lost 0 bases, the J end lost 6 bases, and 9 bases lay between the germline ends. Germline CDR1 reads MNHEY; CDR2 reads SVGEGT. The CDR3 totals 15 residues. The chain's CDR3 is CASSYSDSRNSPLHV. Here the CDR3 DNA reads TGTGCCAGCAGTTACTCCGACAGCCGTAATTCACCCCTCCACGTT.

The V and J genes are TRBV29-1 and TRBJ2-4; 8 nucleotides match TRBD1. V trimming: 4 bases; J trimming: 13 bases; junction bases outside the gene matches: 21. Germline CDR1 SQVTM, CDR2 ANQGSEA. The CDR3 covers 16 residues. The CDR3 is CSVAGQGRRGLEEQYF. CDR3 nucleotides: TGCAGCGTTGCCGGACAGGGAAGGAGGGGACTGGAGGAGCAGTACTTC.

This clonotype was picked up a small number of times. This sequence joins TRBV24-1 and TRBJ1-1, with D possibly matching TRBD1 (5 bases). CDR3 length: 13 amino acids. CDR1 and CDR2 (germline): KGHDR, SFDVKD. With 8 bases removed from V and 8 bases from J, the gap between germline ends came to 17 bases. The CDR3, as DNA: TGTGCCACCACCCCATCACGGGGGGGAGAAGCTTTCTTT. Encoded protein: CATTPSRGGEAFF.

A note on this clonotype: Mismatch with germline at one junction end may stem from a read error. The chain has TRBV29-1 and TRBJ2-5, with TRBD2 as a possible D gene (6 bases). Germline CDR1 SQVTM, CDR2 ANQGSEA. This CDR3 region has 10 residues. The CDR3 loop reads CGVGGETQYF. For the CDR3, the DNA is TGCGGCGTTGGGGGGGAGACCCAGTACTTC.

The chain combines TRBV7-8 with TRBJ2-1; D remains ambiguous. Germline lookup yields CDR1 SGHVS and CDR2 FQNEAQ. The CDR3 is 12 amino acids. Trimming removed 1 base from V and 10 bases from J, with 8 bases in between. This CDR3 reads CASSLELREQFF. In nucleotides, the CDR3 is TGTGCCAGCAGCTTAGAATTGCGGGAGCAGTTCTTC.

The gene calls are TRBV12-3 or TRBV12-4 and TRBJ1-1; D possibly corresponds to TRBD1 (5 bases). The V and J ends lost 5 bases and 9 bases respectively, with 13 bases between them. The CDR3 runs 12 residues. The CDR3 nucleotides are TGTGCCAGCAGTCCCTCAGGGACGCAAGCTTTCTTT. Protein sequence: CASSPSGTQAFF.

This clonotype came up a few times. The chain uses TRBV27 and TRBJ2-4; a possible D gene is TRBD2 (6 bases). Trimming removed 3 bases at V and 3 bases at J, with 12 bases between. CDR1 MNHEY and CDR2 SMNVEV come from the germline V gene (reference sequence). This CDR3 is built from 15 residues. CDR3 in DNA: TGTGCCAGCAGTTTGGAGGGCTGGGGCAAAAACATTCAGTACTTC. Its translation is CASSLEGWGKNIQYF.

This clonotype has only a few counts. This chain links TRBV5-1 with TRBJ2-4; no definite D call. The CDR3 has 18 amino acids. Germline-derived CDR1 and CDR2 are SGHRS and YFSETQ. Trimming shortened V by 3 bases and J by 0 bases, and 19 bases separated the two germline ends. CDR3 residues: CASSSIRPSERAKNIQYF. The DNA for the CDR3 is TGCGCCAGCAGCTCTATACGGCCCTCTGAGCGAGCCAAAAACATTCAGTACTTC.

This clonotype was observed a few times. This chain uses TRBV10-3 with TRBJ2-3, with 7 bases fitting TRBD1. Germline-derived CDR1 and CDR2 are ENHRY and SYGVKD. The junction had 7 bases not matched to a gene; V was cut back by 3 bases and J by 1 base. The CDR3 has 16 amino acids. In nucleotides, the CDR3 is TGTGCCATCAGTGACTTAGGACAGGTGGGCACAGATACGCAGTATTTT. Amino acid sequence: CAISDLGQVGTDTQYF.

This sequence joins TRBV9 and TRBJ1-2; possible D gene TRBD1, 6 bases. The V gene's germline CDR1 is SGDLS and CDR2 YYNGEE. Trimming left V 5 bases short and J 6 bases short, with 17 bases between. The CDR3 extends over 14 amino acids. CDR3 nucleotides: TGTGCCAGCAGAGGCCCAGGGGCGAGGGATGGCTACACCTTC. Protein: CASRGPGARDGYTF.

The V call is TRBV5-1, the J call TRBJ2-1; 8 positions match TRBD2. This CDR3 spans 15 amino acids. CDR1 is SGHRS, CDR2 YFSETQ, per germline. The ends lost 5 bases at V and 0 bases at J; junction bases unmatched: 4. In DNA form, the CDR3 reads TGCGCCAGCAGGCGGGGGGTGAGCTCCTACAATGAGCAGTTCTTC. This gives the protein CASRRGVSSYNEQFF.

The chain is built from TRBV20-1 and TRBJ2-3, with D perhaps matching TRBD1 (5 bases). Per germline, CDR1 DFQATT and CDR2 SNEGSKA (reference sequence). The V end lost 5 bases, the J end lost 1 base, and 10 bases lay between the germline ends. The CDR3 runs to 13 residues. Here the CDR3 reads CSASLQGTDTQYF. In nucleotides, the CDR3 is TGCAGTGCTTCTTTACAGGGCACAGATACGCAGTATTTT.

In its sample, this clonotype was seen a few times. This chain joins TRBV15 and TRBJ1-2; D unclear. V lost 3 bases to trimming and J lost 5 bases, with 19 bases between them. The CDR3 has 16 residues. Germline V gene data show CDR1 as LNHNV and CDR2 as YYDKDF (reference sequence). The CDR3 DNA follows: TGTGCCACCAGCAGGCTCCCGAGTGTAAGCCATTATGGCTACACCTTC. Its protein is CATSRLPSVSHYGYTF.

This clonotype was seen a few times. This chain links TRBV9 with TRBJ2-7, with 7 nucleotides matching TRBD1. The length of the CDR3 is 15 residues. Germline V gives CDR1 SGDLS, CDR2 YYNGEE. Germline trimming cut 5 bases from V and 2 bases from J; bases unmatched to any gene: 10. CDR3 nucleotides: TGTGCCAGCAGTCGGGACAGCCTCTCAGCCTACGAGCAGTACTTC. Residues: CASSRDSLSAYEQYF.

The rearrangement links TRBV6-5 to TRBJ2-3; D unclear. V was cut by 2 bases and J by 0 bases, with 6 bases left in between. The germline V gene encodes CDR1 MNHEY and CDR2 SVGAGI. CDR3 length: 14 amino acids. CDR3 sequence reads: CASSYGSSTDTQYF. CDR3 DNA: TGTGCCAGCAGTTACGGTAGCAGCACAGATACGCAGTATTTT.

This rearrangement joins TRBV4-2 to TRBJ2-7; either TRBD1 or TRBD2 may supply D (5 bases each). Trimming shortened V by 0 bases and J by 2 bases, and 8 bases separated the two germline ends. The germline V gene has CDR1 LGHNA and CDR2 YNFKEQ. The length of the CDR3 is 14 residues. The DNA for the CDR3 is TGTGCCAGCAGCCAAGATACGGGGCCCTACGAGCAGTACTTC. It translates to CASSQDTGPYEQYF.